The clone carrying this TCR beta chain showed up just a few times. TCRdb passed the 5' RACE reads through MiXCR, listing each CDR3 protein once. The sample has some 45,000 distinct CDR3 sequences; 25% to 35% are singletons. The germline gives CDR1 SGDLS, CDR2 YYNGEE. The CDR3 consists of 12 residues. Trimming took off 8 bases at V and 4 bases at J, with 13 bases between the two ends. This sequence joins TRBV9 and TRBJ2-7, with a tentative D call TRBD1 (5 bases). Specimen: naive CD4+ T cells sorted from blood. Subset meaning: naive CD4+ T cells, CD4+CD45RA+CD25-. The receptor was derived from a female donor with breast cancer. The CDR3 sequence: CARGRLWYEQYF. CDR3 nucleotide sequence: TGTGCCAGGGGGCGTTTGTGGTACGAGCAGTACTTC.